This T cell receptor (beta chain) came from a study of CD4+ T cells in melanoma. Findings and limits, study-wide: Diverse differentiation states were reported for melanoma neoantigen-specific CD4+ T cells. CD8+ T cell, macrophage and B cell function reportedly correlated with neoantigen-specific CD4+ T cells.

Per germline, CDR1 SGHDT and CDR2 YYEEEE. This CDR3 has 14 amino acids. With V trimmed by 2 bases and J by 5 bases, 5 bases remained unmatched. For this clone: Its antigen is currently unknown.

The data were produced by immunoSEQ multiplex PCR, yet TCRdb's version contains in-frame clones alone and is incomplete. Of over 10,000 clones in the sample, about three quarters were seen once. Specimen: cells from a culture (not recorded whether cultured in vitro). The origin of this receptor is a human donor with melanoma. The chain carries TRBV5-6 and TRBJ2-5; TRBD2 aligns across 8 bases. The CDR3 loop reads CASSFGGAPETQYF. Here the CDR3 DNA reads TGTGCCAGCAGCTTCGGGGGGGCCCCGGAGACCCAGTACTTC.